These 18 T cell receptor beta chains originate from one sample sequenced in a study of blood T cell repertoires in COVID-19. The repertoire was sequenced with immunoSEQ multiplex PCR; TCRdb's copy has only in-frame clones and lacks some. This sample has about 67,000 clones; 75% to 80% occur once, and the top ten carry around 5.9%. Sequenced: peripheral blood. The receptors were sampled from a woman aged 55-70 years with acute or convalescent COVID-19.

V is TRBV7-9 and J is TRBJ2-7; 7 bases are a match to TRBD1. The germline CDR1 and CDR2 sequences are SEHNR and FQNEAQ (reference sequence). CDR3 size: 16 residues. V shed 5 bases, J shed 2 bases, and the junction held 12 bases outside the gene matches. For the CDR3, the DNA is TGTGCCAGCAGCCCCCGAGGGGGAGACAGGGCCTACGAGCAGTACTTC. Its translation: CASSPRGGDRAYEQYF.

In nucleotides, the CDR3 is TGTGCCTGGAACCCAGCGGTGGGCTATGGCTACACCTTC. This translates into CAWNPAVGYGYTF. This chain joins TRBV30 and TRBJ1-2, with D uncertain. Trimming left V 4 bases short and J 4 bases short, with 13 bases between. The CDR3 consists of 13 residues. The V gene's germline CDR1 is GTSNPN and CDR2 SVGIG (reference sequence).

In DNA, the CDR3 is TGTGCCAGCAGCCCTGGGACAGGGGATTTAGGGGGTACTGAAGCTTTCTTT. Its translation: CASSPGTGDLGGTEAFF. This chain joins TRBV7-9 and TRBJ1-1; TRBD1 agrees at 10 bases. With V trimmed by 5 bases and J by 5 bases, 14 bases remained unmatched. The CDR3 consists of 17 residues. Germline V gene sequence: CDR1 SEHNR, CDR2 FQNEAQ (reference sequence).

This chain joins TRBV7-9 and TRBJ1-2; 9 bases line up with TRBD1. V shed 4 bases, J shed 7 bases, and the junction held 7 bases outside the gene matches. The CDR3 consists of 14 residues. CDR1 is SEHNR, CDR2 FQNEAQ, per germline (reference sequence). The CDR3 loop reads CASSSPGQGFGYTF. The CDR3 DNA sequence: TGTGCCAGCAGCTCCCCGGGACAGGGCTTTGGCTACACCTTC.

This clone was detected only a few times. The chain uses TRBV5-1 and TRBJ1-2, with D possibly being TRBD1 (6 bases). The CDR3 runs to 13 residues. Germline-derived CDR1 and CDR2 are SGHRS and YFSETQ. With 3 bases removed from V and 10 bases from J, the gap between germline ends came to 16 bases. The CDR3, as DNA: TGCGCCAGCAGCTCCCGGGACAATCGGGACTACACCTTC. Amino acids: CASSSRDNRDYTF.

The chain recombines TRBV27 with TRBJ1-1; no firm D call. Looked up from germline, CDR1 is MNHEY and CDR2 is SMNVEV (reference sequence). The ends were cut back, 8 bases at V and 1 base at J, with 5 bases in the middle. The CDR3 has 11 amino acids. Here the CDR3 reads CASFSNTEAFF. The CDR3 nucleotides are TGTGCCAGCTTCTCGAACACTGAAGCTTTCTTT.

The CDR3 DNA reads TGCAGCGCCCCGGGACAGGGGTCCTATGGCTACACCTTC. Amino acid sequence: CSAPGQGSYGYTF. The chain carries TRBV29-1 and TRBJ1-2; 10 positions agree with TRBD1. The CDR3 runs to 13 residues. V shed 7 bases and J 4 bases; nucleotides not matched to a gene: 6. Per the germline V gene, CDR1 is SQVTM and CDR2 is ANQGSEA.

This rearrangement joins TRBV28 to TRBJ2-5; D possibly corresponds to TRBD2 (5 bases). Germline CDR1 reads MDHEN; CDR2 reads SYDVKM. Trimming removed 8 bases at V and 1 base at J, with 14 bases between. This CDR3 is 14 amino acids long. Here the CDR3 reads CASVGPGVQETQYF. The CDR3 DNA reads as TGTGCCAGCGTAGGACCCGGGGTCCAAGAGACCCAGTACTTC. The entire variable domain, with the rest obtained from reference TRBV28 and TRBJ2-5, is as follows: DVKVTQSSRYLVKRTGEKVFLECVQDMDHENMFWYRQDPGLGLRLIYFSYDVKMKEKGDIPEGYSVSREKKERFSLILESASTNQTSMYLCASVGPGVQETQYFGPGTRLLVL.

The chain joins TRBV6-5 to TRBJ2-1; 11 bases map to TRBD2. The germline V gene encodes CDR1 MNHEY and CDR2 SVGAGI. The CDR3 spans 14 residues. V gave up 3 bases and J gave up 8 bases; unmatched junction bases: 3. CDR3 amino acids: CASSYSGGAHEQFF. The CDR3 region has the DNA TGTGCCAGCAGTTATAGCGGGGGGGCGCATGAGCAGTTCTTC.

The gene calls are TRBV11-1 and TRBJ2-7; 7 bases are shared with TRBD1. The trim removed 5 bases at V and 2 bases at J, leaving 6 bases unmatched. CDR3 length: 14 amino acids. The germline CDR1 and CDR2 sequences are SGHAT and FQDESV (reference sequence). CDR3 DNA sequence: TGTGCCAGCAGCATCCGGGACAGCCCCTACGAGCAGTACTTC. Amino acids: CASSIRDSPYEQYF.

There are a few counts of this clone. The genes are TRBV7-9 and TRBJ2-7, with 11 nucleotides matching TRBD1. In germline, CDR1 is SEHNR, CDR2 FQNEAQ (reference sequence). Losses at the gene ends were 10 bases for V and 6 bases for J; bases not matched to a gene: 5. The CDR3 is 12 amino acids. Written as DNA, the CDR3 is TGTGCCATTGGACAGGGGGCATCCGAGCAGTACTTC. It specifies CAIGQGASEQYF.

The rearrangement joins TRBV7-9 to TRBJ2-3, with 9 bases fitting TRBD2. Germline V gene data show CDR1 as SEHNR and CDR2 as FQNEAQ (reference sequence). The CDR3 runs 16 residues. The trim removed 5 bases at V and 4 bases at J, leaving 10 bases unmatched. The chain's CDR3 is CASSQRGGGVPDTQYF. For the CDR3, the DNA is TGTGCCAGCAGCCAAAGGGGCGGGGGGGTTCCAGATACGCAGTATTTT.

This clone was picked up one time. The chain carries TRBV5-6 and TRBJ2-7; TRBD2 agrees at 11 bases. This CDR3 comprises 19 residues. CDR1 SGHDT and CDR2 YYEEEE come from the germline V gene. V trimming: 4 bases; J trimming: 0 bases; junction bases outside the gene matches: 15. CDR3 in amino acids: CASSLLLGLADRFSYEQYF. DNA for the CDR3: TGTGCCAGCAGCCTCCTGCTGGGACTAGCGGACCGATTCTCCTACGAGCAGTACTTC. The entire variable domain, with the rest obtained from reference TRBV5-6 and TRBJ2-7, is as follows: DAGVTQSPTHLIKTRGQQVTLRCSPKSGHDTVSWYQQALGQGPQFIFQYYEEEERQRGNFPDRFSGHQFPNYSSELNVNALLLGDSALYLCASSLLLGLADRFSYEQYFGPGTRLTVT.

This clone appeared a single time. The CDR3, as DNA: TGTGCCAGCAGCTTGACGGCAGAGGGGACCCAGTACTTC. Its translation is CASSLTAEGTQYF. The V and J genes are TRBV5-6 and TRBJ2-5; possibly TRBD2 for D (5 bases). The V gene's germline CDR1 is SGHDT and CDR2 YYEEEE. V was shortened by 1 base and J by 7 bases, with 11 bases between the two germline ends. The CDR3 has 13 residues.

The CDR3 loop reads CASSEAAWGAGELFF. CDR3 coding DNA: TGTGCCAGCAGTGAAGCGGCGTGGGGGGCCGGGGAGCTGTTTTTT. The gene calls are TRBV6-1 and TRBJ2-2; D is possibly TRBD2 (6 bases). Germline lookup yields CDR1 MNHNS and CDR2 SASEGT. Deletions cut 0 bases from V and 6 bases from J, with 11 bases between. The CDR3 sequence is 15 residues long.

The gene calls are TRBV4-1 and TRBJ2-7, with D possibly being TRBD2 (5 bases). The germline V and J ends were trimmed by 4 bases and 3 bases, with 13 bases remaining between them. Per the germline V gene, CDR1 is MGHRA and CDR2 is YSYEKL. This CDR3 spans 14 amino acids. The CDR3 reads CASSPFGGVYEQYF. In DNA, the CDR3 is TGCGCCAGCAGCCCCTTTGGAGGAGTCTACGAGCAGTACTTC.

The chain combines TRBV7-6 with TRBJ2-7; 7 bases are shared with TRBD2. V was pared by 1 base and J by 2 bases, with 8 bases of the junction left unmatched. The germline V gene has CDR1 SGHVS and CDR2 FNYEAQ. The CDR3 sequence is 16 residues long. The CDR3 protein is CASSLGSSGGAYEQYF. As DNA, the CDR3 is TGTGCCAGCAGCTTAGGATCGTCGGGGGGAGCCTACGAGCAGTACTTC.

This clone occurred a few times. CDR3 bases: TGTGCCAGCAGCCTGCAGGGGGCTAATTCACCCCTCCACTTT. Protein product: CASSLQGANSPLHF. The chain links TRBV7-2 to TRBJ1-6, with 8 bases lining up with TRBD1. With 5 bases clipped from V and 6 bases from J, the junction kept 3 bases outside the gene matches. The V gene's germline CDR1 is SGHTA and CDR2 FQGNSA. The CDR3 consists of 14 residues. Looking up the rest from reference TRBV7-2 and TRBJ1-6 gives the full variable domain: GAGVSQSPSNKVTEKGKDVELRCDPISGHTALYWYRQSLGQGLEFLIYFQGNSAPDKSGLPSDRFSAERTGGSVSTLTIQRTQQEDSAVYLCASSLQGANSPLHFGNGTRLTVT.